This is a list of T cell receptor beta chains from one sample in a study of blood T cell repertoires in COVID-19. Sequencing was performed with immunoSEQ multiplex PCR; in TCRdb, only in-frame clones are kept and a portion is missing. Of about 400,000 clones listed, roughly nine tenths are singletons. The sample consisted of PBMCs or T cells enriched from blood (not recorded which). The origin of the receptors is a woman aged 30 to 39 who had recovered from COVID-19. CDR3s leave out the opening cysteine and the closing phenylalanine or tryptophan.

cdr3_length	v_call	j_call	cdr3_aa
12	TRBV28	TRBJ1-1	ASSGTGMNTEAF
11	TRBV7-3	TRBJ2-7	ASSPQGSNEQY
13	TRBV5-1	TRBJ2-1	ASSSDTGAYNEQF
10	TRBV3-1/TRBV3-2	TRBJ2-3	ASSVSPDTQY
12	TRBV2	TRBJ1-1	AGRADPPPTEAF
15	TRBV9	TRBJ2-2	ASSAGVWGRYTGELF
14	TRBV24-1	TRBJ2-5	ATSDSPTVLSETQY
19	TRBV29-1	TRBJ2-1	SARGGGRSRGGASSYNEQF
15	TRBV3-1/TRBV3-2	TRBJ1-2	ASSQGVGQGAANGYT
9	TRBV20-1	TRBJ1-6	SARVSTHLH
14	TRBV28	TRBJ1-5	ASSPSTGLGNQPQH
17	TRBV7-9	TRBJ1-5	ASSLVTGKASGIYQPQH
14	TRBV5-1	TRBJ2-2	ASSLGGGPPPGELF
13	TRBV6-5	TRBJ1-1	ASSTRTGENTEAF
13	TRBV4-3	TRBJ1-4	ASSQEIVRGEKLF
11	TRBV19	TRBJ2-7	ASSARTGNEQY
11	TRBV6-1	TRBJ1-2	ASSDGPRSGYT
12	TRBV5-8	TRBJ1-4	ASSRAGGEEKLF
11	TRBV29-1	TRBJ2-7	SVKGQFSYEQY
11	TRBV6-5	TRBJ1-1	ASSYAGGTEAF